The clone carrying this T cell receptor (beta chain) came up a few times. Its antigen is unknown. V was clipped by 1 base and J by 10 bases; unmatched bases: 6. The CDR3 consists of 14 residues. Germline V CDR1 and CDR2: SGHNT, YYREEE (reference sequence). Investigators prepared the TCR beta libraries by applying iRepertoire HTBI primers and Arm-PCR of CDR3 regions. Per the authors' pipeline: Among the samples, 50 to 80 TRBV and 14 to 15 TRBJ segments were identified. TCRdb re-called the multiplex PCR reads through MiXCR, storing one row per CDR3 protein. These V and J calls rely on TCRdb rather than the paper's analysis. The profile shows around 430,000 distinct CDR3 sequences, 20% to 25% of them singletons. These data come from a study of regulatory T cells in long-lasting Graves disease. Study findings and constraints: Favored usage of TRBV28, TRBJ1-2 and TRBJ2-5 was recorded in persistent disease.

Time point meaning: persistent/refractory GD, antithyroid drugs over 5 years with positive TRAb. From RNA extracted from PBMCs, the TCR library was made. The V and J genes are TRBV5-4 and TRBJ1-4; 8 nucleotides match TRBD1. The input for sequencing was peripheral blood mononuclear cells (PBMCs), taken when the disease was refractory, from a patient treated with antithyroid drugs. The sequence was obtained from a female donor with Graves disease. The CDR3 region is CASSLNRGDTKLFF. The CDR3 DNA follows: TGTGCCAGCAGCTTGAACAGGGGGGACACAAAACTGTTTTTT.